This is a list of T cell receptor beta chains from one sample in a study of blood T cell repertoires in COVID-19. The method was immunoSEQ multiplex PCR; TCRdb's version includes in-frame clones alone and lacks a portion of them. The table lists 120,000 or so clones, approximately 90% of them singletons. Sequencing was carried out using peripheral blood. Receptor source: a man aged 70 or older with active or convalescent COVID-19. CDR3s include the opening cysteine and the closing phenylalanine or tryptophan. A D gene is named only where the DNA matches it firmly. Clone size is not always given. Where it is, it says once, few, many or a class for expanded clones.

j_gene	d_gene	len	abundance	v_gene	CDR3nt	CDR3aa
TRBJ2-1	TRBD2	15	-	TRBV4-2	TGTGCCAGCAGCGCTAGCGGGAGCTCCTACAATGAGCAGTTCTTC	CASSASGSSYNEQFF
TRBJ1-4	-	12	-	TRBV12-3/TRBV12-4	TGTGCCAGCAGTCCAACAGAAGAAAAACTGTTTTTT	CASSPTEEKLFF
TRBJ2-1	TRBD2	18	-	TRBV11-2	TGTGCCTTAGGGGGGGGACTAGCGGGAGAATCTGTAGACGATGAGCAGTTCTTC	CALGGGLAGESVDDEQFF
TRBJ1-1	TRBD1	16	-	TRBV7-8	TGTGCCAGCAGCTTAGCCCCACAGGGGCTGAACACTGAAGCTTTCTTT	CASSLAPQGLNTEAFF
TRBJ2-1	TRBD1	14	-	TRBV18	TGTGCCAGCTCCCCGGGACAGGGGTTGAATGAGCAGTTCTTC	CASSPGQGLNEQFF
TRBJ2-3	-	15	-	TRBV5-4	TGTGCCAGTCACAAGGGAGGCCTTAGCACAGATACGCAGTATTTT	CASHKGGLSTDTQYF
TRBJ2-1	-	13	-	TRBV2	TGTGCCAGCAGTGAAATAAATGCGGGGGCCGAGTTCTTC	CASSEINAGAEFF
TRBJ2-6	TRBD1	17	-	TRBV29-1	TGCAGCGTTGATGGGGGACAGGGGGCGTCTGGGGCCAACGTCCTGACTTTC	CSVDGGQGASGANVLTF
TRBJ2-3	-	12	-	TRBV2	TGTGCCAGCAACGCAGGGGAAGATACGCAGTATTTT	CASNAGEDTQYF
TRBJ2-7	TRBD2	15	-	TRBV19	TGTGCCAGTAGTATAGGCCTAGCGGGAGCCAACGAGCAGTACTTC	CASSIGLAGANEQYF
TRBJ1-1	-	15	-	TRBV28	TGTGCCAGCACCCTTCGGACAAGGGGGGGCACTGAAGCTTTCTTT	CASTLRTRGGTEAFF
TRBJ2-3	TRBD2	16	-	TRBV28	TGTGCCAGCAGTCCCACTAGCGGGAGTACCGCAGATACGCAGTATTTT	CASSPTSGSTADTQYF
TRBJ1-1	-	12	-	TRBV2	TGTGCCAGCAGTGAAGGTATCACTGAAGCTTTCTTT	CASSEGITEAFF
TRBJ2-7	TRBD2	16	-	TRBV7-2	TGTGCCAGCAGCTTTAGACCTAGCGGGCCGGCCTACGAGCAGTACTTC	CASSFRPSGPAYEQYF
TRBJ2-1	TRBD2	17	-	TRBV6-6	TGTGCCAGCAGTCCCCTGAGTAGCGGGAGGTTATACAATGAGCAGTTCTTC	CASSPLSSGRLYNEQFF
TRBJ1-1	TRBD1	13	-	TRBV7-2	TGTGCCAGCAGTCCGACAGGGGTGACTGAAGCTTTCTTT	CASSPTGVTEAFF
TRBJ1-1	-	15	-	TRBV28	TGTGCCAGCAGTTTAGCAGGGCCTATGAACACTGAAGCTTTCTTT	CASSLAGPMNTEAFF
TRBJ1-1	TRBD1	18	-	TRBV28	TGTGCCAGCAGTTCCCTCTCCGGGACAGGGTCAAGGGGCACTGAAGCTTTCTTT	CASSSLSGTGSRGTEAFF
TRBJ2-7	TRBD2	12	-	TRBV29-1	TGCAGCGGATTAGCGGGAGCTAAAGAGCAGTACTTC	CSGLAGAKEQYF
TRBJ2-7	-	14	-	TRBV6-6	TGTGCCAGCAGTTACGCGAAGACAGCCTACGAGCAGTACTTC	CASSYAKTAYEQYF
TRBJ1-5	-	12	-	TRBV14	TGTGCCAGCAGCCAACAGACAGGCCCTCGACATTTT	CASSQQTGPRHF
TRBJ2-1	-	14	-	TRBV5-8	TGTGCCAGCAGGCGGGCGGCGGCCTACAATGAGCAGTTCTTC	CASRRAAAYNEQFF
TRBJ1-6	TRBD1	14	-	TRBV28	TGTGCCAGCAGTCCCGGACAGGGGAATTCACCCCTCCACTTT	CASSPGQGNSPLHF
TRBJ1-5	-	14	-	TRBV30	TGTGCCTGGAGTCGACCCGGGGAGTTTGAGCCCCAGCATTTT	CAWSRPGEFEPQHF
TRBJ2-1	TRBD2	15	-	TRBV19	TGTGCCAGTGGGAGCGGGAGGATTCTCTACAATGAGCAGTTCTTC	CASGSGRILYNEQFF
TRBJ1-5	-	15	-	TRBV9	TGTGCCAGCAGCGTAGGACAGGAGAACAATCAGCCCCAGCATTTT	CASSVGQENNQPQHF
TRBJ1-5	-	14	-	TRBV30	TGTGCCTGGAGTATACAGACTAGCAATCAGCCCCAGCATTTT	CAWSIQTSNQPQHF
TRBJ2-7	-	13	-	TRBV18	TGTGCCAGCTCACCCTCGTCTGAGGCCGAGCAGTACTTC	CASSPSSEAEQYF
TRBJ1-1	-	14	-	TRBV7-3	TGTGCCAGCAGCTTAACGAACATGAACACTGAAGCTTTCTTT	CASSLTNMNTEAFF
TRBJ1-1	-	14	once	TRBV28	TGTGCCAGCATCTACAGGGATTTGAACACTGAAGCTTTCTTT	CASIYRDLNTEAFF
TRBJ1-6	-	15	-	TRBV28	TGTGCCAGCAGCCCCCCGGGGATGACACGTTCACCCCTCCACTTT	CASSPPGMTRSPLHF
TRBJ1-1	-	14	-	TRBV12-5	TGTGCTAGTTCAACGGGGGGTTTGAACACTGAAGCTTTCTTT	CASSTGGLNTEAFF
TRBJ1-1	TRBD1	16	-	TRBV28	TGTGCCAGCAGTTCCTCCTCCGGGACAGGAGGCACTGAAGCTTTCTTT	CASSSSSGTGGTEAFF
TRBJ1-1	-	14	-	TRBV28	TGTGCCAGCAGTCCTGGGGGGATGAACACTGAAGCTTTCTTT	CASSPGGMNTEAFF
TRBJ2-7	-	11	-	TRBV28	TGTGCCAGCAGTTTGTATGAGGAGCAGTACTTC	CASSLYEEQYF
TRBJ2-5	TRBD1	17	-	TRBV24-1	TGTGCCACCAGTGACCAGGGACAGGGAAGGGCCCAAGAGACCCAGTACTTC	CATSDQGQGRAQETQYF
TRBJ2-5	TRBD2	15	-	TRBV20-1	TGCAGTGCTAGTAAAGGTAGCGGGAGAGGTGGGACCCAGTACTTC	CSASKGSGRGGTQYF
TRBJ1-4	-	12	-	TRBV28	TGTGCCAGCAGCCCCCCGGGGGAAAAACTGTTTTTT	CASSPPGEKLFF
TRBJ2-3	TRBD2	17	few	TRBV20-1	TGCAGTGCTAGTCCCGGGACTAGCGGGAGTAAGGAAGATACGCAGTATTTT	CSASPGTSGSKEDTQYF
TRBJ2-5	-	11	-	TRBV20-1	TGCAGTGCTAAGGAGGGAGAGACCCAGTACTTC	CSAKEGETQYF
TRBJ1-5	-	15	-	TRBV4-1	TGCGCCAGCAGCGACCAGTCAGGTACCAATCAGCCCCAGCATTTT	CASSDQSGTNQPQHF
TRBJ1-1	-	15	-	TRBV6-6	TGTGCCAGCAGTTACTCGAGGCAGCTCAACACTGAAGCTTTCTTT	CASSYSRQLNTEAFF
TRBJ2-2	-	15	-	TRBV7-9	TGTGCCAGCAGCCTGAGAGGGCCGCCCGCCGGGGAGCTGTTTTTT	CASSLRGPPAGELFF
TRBJ1-6	TRBD1	13	once	TRBV6-5	TGTGCCATCGGACAGGAGAATAATTCACCCCTCCACTTT	CAIGQENNSPLHF
TRBJ1-5	-	13	-	TRBV18	TGTGCCAGCTCGCCTGACAGCGATCAGCCCCAGCATTTT	CASSPDSDQPQHF
TRBJ1-1	-	13	-	TRBV20-1	TGCAGTGCTAGTGTGAGAAGGAACACTGAAGCTTTCTTT	CSASVRRNTEAFF
TRBJ2-1	TRBD1	12	-	TRBV5-1	TGCGCCAGCAACCAAGGGACAGGGGAGCAGTTCTTC	CASNQGTGEQFF
TRBJ2-7	TRBD2	16	-	TRBV4-2	TGTGCCAGCAGCCAAGCACTAGCGGGAGTGCGTCGTGAGCAGTACTTC	CASSQALAGVRREQYF
TRBJ2-3	TRBD2	16	-	TRBV18	TGTGCCAGCTCACCCCCTGGACTAGCGGGCACAGATACGCAGTATTTT	CASSPPGLAGTDTQYF